This T cell receptor (beta chain) was documented in a study of cytomegalovirus exposure and HLA in healthy donors (dated 2017 in TCRdb). Some background on the complete study: In an earlier analysis of some 550 of the donors, 276 Gb of sequence data and 90 million to 120 million unique TCR beta sequences from roughly 200 million T cells were reported. To decide whether each TCR beta V gene segment behaved as functional or pseudogenic, an earlier analysis of approximately 620 of the donors relied on high-throughput TCR beta sequencing. HLA typing included class I and class II loci at four-digit resolution. Genome-wide SNP genotypes for about 65% of the roughly 670 donors were used in a later genetic analysis, which treated that subset as a discovery cohort. The T cell repertoires of 666 subjects were profiled by immunosequencing and related to cytomegalovirus serostatus. The study aimed to test whether signatures of past pathogen exposure could be identified by cataloging public T cell receptors. Alongside the repertoire data, information on donor age, sex, ethnicity and CMV serostatus was compiled. Because of strong linkage in the cohort, 4 to 6 DR-DQ haplotypes were treated as single units for association and clustering. The study combined high-throughput TCR immunosequencing, statistical association of individual TCRs with disease status, and machine learning to predict cytomegalovirus infection status. Across 300 to 500 genotyped donors of the cohort, an average of roughly 230,000 unique TCR beta nucleotide sequences per donor were sequenced, and 15% to 20% of those sequences were non-productive. Among the roughly 390 genotyped donors, 81% belonged to the genetic ancestry cluster associated with self-reported Caucasian donors. Besides the first cohort of 500 to 700 subjects, a separate validation cohort made up of 120 or so different subjects was used. All discovery cohort repertoires had been generated using a single sequencing platform. An early release covering 500 to 750 HLA-typed donors comprised around 300 gigabases of sequencing data and some 79 million unique TCR sequences. A later analysis re-analyzed previously published TCR beta repertoires from approximately 670 donors and added high-resolution HLA genotyping to study TCR occurrence patterns. Typing coverage varied by locus: roughly 620-630 donors for A, B, C, DRB1 and DQB1; around 560 for DQA1; around 610 for DPA1; approximately 450 for DPB1. Rather than drawing on any new phenotypic data, the later analysis identified candidate immune exposures from TCR beta sequences and the way those sequences occurred across donors. The paper as a whole reports these results and caveats: Because the 87-base-pair reads could not distinguish some IMGT-functional V segments, including TRBV6-2 and TRBV6-3, those segments were excluded. In vitro tests confirmed that a few of the cytomegalovirus-associated TCR beta chains recognize cytomegalovirus antigens. In a later genetic analysis, fewer N-insertions in productive TCRs were reported among donors in an Asian-associated ancestry cluster than the roughly 700-donor mean. Because some donors lacked HLA typing at each locus, the association tests relied only on the typed subset. Strong co-occurrence of HLA alleles, especially DR and DQ, made assigning TCR associations to individual alleles difficult. In a later analysis, TCR association rates were found to vary across HLA loci, with the most associated TCRs seen for DRB1 alleles and the fewest for HLA-C alleles. Correlated functional status among segregating V segments might be attributable to linkage disequilibrium, but an unknown experimental factor could not be ruled out. In a later analysis, HLA-associated TCR beta chains showed more clonal expansion and lower generation probabilities than non-associated chains that were equally common. It was suggested by the authors that the approach could potentially be generalized to other disease states and immunological phenotypes. CMV serostatus was the only immune exposure information available for the cohort. A further reported finding was that TCR beta sequences accurately predicted the HLA-A and HLA-B alleles for most subjects in the first cohort. Specific HLA alleles were associated with some 15,000 TCR beta sequences at a false discovery rate of 0.05 in a later analysis. Fewer than 20 rarely observed V segments, including chromosome 9 orphons, were excluded from the earlier analysis of about 610 of the donors because counts were too low. The presence/absence analyses assumed that sequencing depth was roughly uniform across donors, and that assumption may not be true. This cohort had only TCR beta chains sequenced, and the lack of alpha or paired-chain data limited which features could be detected. Cytomegalovirus status was reported to be diagnosed by the classifier with high specificity and sensitivity in both the original and validation cohorts. An association between a missense DCLRE1C variant and V-gene and J-gene trimming of TCR beta chains was found in a later genetic analysis and replicated in an independent cohort. According to a later analysis, parvovirus B19, influenza, CMV and Epstein-Barr virus appeared linked to several top co-occurrence clusters. In a later analysis, most CMV-associated TCR beta chains were found to appear HLA-restricted, with HLA associations seemingly driven largely by CMV exposure. A total of 164 TCR beta chains were listed by the study as associated with cytomegalovirus. Most TCR sequences were seen in very few donors, while some public TCRs were found in many individuals. An earlier analysis of around 540 of the donors showed that most TCR beta V segments appeared in productive rearrangements either about 87% or about 30% of the time, which broadly matched IMGT annotations. A group of highly shared sequence variants was considered likely to be a technical artifact of the sequencing pipeline.

Worth noting for this clone: Its recognized antigen is unknown. No base-level quality is on record; no much larger clone is a single base apart.

The library relied on the immunoSEQ multiplex PCR assay. A mixture of 60 forward primers for TCR Vbeta segments and 13 reverse primers for TCR Jbeta segments was used in the multiplex PCR. The CDR3 region of rearranged TCR beta genes was amplified from genomic DNA by a multiplex PCR assay. Amplified TCR beta libraries were sequenced as 87-base-pair reads on the Illumina HiSeq System. On the study's bioinformatics: Across the 700 or so repertoires, a later analysis counted tens of millions of unique TCR beta chains, roughly 11 million of which were shared by at least two donors. To remove PCR and sequencing errors, raw reads were error-corrected and collapsed into unique sequences using a nearest-neighbor algorithm that merged closely related sequences. V, D and J gene segments were assigned by aligning CDR3 sequences to IMGT reference sequences. Each retained sequence needed at least a six-nucleotide match to both a V gene segment and a J gene segment. Rearrangements were called productive when the CDR3 lacked stop codons and stayed in frame with V and J; all others were non-productive. CDR3 was defined according to IMGT convention as the region running from the second conserved V-encoded cysteine to the conserved J-encoded phenylalanine. The earlier analysis of 500 to 650 of the donors excluded any sequence lacking an unambiguous match to a single V gene segment. In an earlier analysis of 500 to 750 of the donors, V segments were called functional above 56.7% productive rearrangements and were called segregating when the between-donor standard deviation exceeded 5%. A statistical classification framework was built for diagnosing cytomegalovirus status from the catalog of TCR beta chain sequences. A later analysis assigned V and J genes by comparing TCR nucleotide sequences with IMGT/GENE-DB human TR gene sequences. Using the TCRdist pipeline, a later analysis assigned CDR3 sequences along with most-parsimonious VDJ recombination scenarios. A later analysis defined each TCR beta chain by its CDR3 amino acid sequence plus V-gene family, and excluded reads lacking a unique V-gene family. As a way to deal with suspected cross-contamination and a sequencing artifact, a later analysis dropped hundreds of nucleotide sequences that were highly shared and had low generation probability. In a later analysis, a clonal expansion index for each public chain was calculated from normalized within-repertoire ranks of inferred template counts. A later analysis computed generation probabilities with a VDJ recombination model fitted to out-of-frame rearrangements, and checked the results against IGoR. Hypergeometric tests were used in a later analysis to score TCR-TCR, TCR-HLA and TCR-CMV co-occurrence, with a repertoire-size bias correction applied to the TCR pairs. To estimate false discovery rates, a later analysis permuted the HLA or CMV assignments 20 times. In a later analysis, co-occurring TCRs were grouped with DBSCAN, and TCRdist sequence similarity was added when clustering was performed within HLA-allele-positive subsets. Co-occurrence clustering excluded repertoires with fewer than 30,000 or more than 120,000 public chains, plus five with anomalous nucleotide sharing. Drawn from immuneACCESS, this table holds only the in-frame rearrangements with V and J called that TCRdb kept. Clones are partly lost; checked studies trace under half to an unresolved V gene and leave the rest unexplained. That table supplies the V and J calls and clone size; D and trimming were determined from the DNA. A total of about 150,000 clones appear in this sample, approximately 80% of them only once. The ten largest clonotypes hold roughly 4.2% of the sample.

The cohort comprised some 700 healthy bone marrow donors. Cohort members were all nominally healthy when sampled, although unrecorded immune exposures were likely present. The donor was CMV seronegative and was included in the group of 352 seronegative cohort members. Every donor gave a peripheral blood sample, and the peripheral blood mononuclear cells from that sample were used for TCR beta sequencing. The Qiagen DNeasy Blood Extraction Kit was used to extract genomic DNA from the blood cell samples. Trimming removed 5 bases from V and 11 bases from J; the gene matches leave 12 bases unexplained. Sequences SGHTA (CDR1) and FQGNSA (CDR2) are obtained from the germline V gene. Counted from cysteine to phenylalanine, this CDR3 has 14 amino acids. Of all the DNA, just the CDR3 is kept, 42 bases in frame from base 1.

The sequence was collected from a male donor in good health and CMV-seronegative. Sequences were obtained from PBMCs. The rearranged segments are TRBV7-2 and TRBJ2-3, with 8 central nucleotides matching TRBD2. The encoded CDR3 is CASSPRGGGERQYF. The bases read TGTGCCAGCAGCCCCCGGGGGGGAGGCGAGAGGCAGTATTTT. Reference TRBV7-2 and TRBJ2-3 proteins supply the regions before and after the CDR3; the full variable domain is: GAGVSQSPSNKVTEKGKDVELRCDPISGHTALYWYRQSLGQGLEFLIYFQGNSAPDKSGLPSDRFSAERTGGSVSTLTIQRTQQEDSAVYLCASSPRGGGERQYFGPGTRLTVL.